These 4 T cell receptor beta chains share one sample of origin, sequenced in a study of T-cell reconstitution after alpha-beta-depleted transplantation in children. Unique molecular identifiers were built into the TCRbeta library. TCRdb re-derived calls from the PCR reads in MiXCR, one entry per CDR3 protein. The sample has 490,000 or so distinct CDR3 sequences, around an eighth seen once. The material was PBMCs from the stem cell graft donor, obtained from the stem cell graft. The receptors originated from a human donor who donated a stem cell graft to a child with combined immunodeficiency.

This clonotype was recorded a few times. This sequence joins TRBV5-1 and TRBJ2-1; D uncertain. Germline CDR1 reads SGHRS; CDR2 reads YFSETQ. This CDR3 spans 12 amino acids. Between the trimmed V and J ends, which lost 4 bases and 9 bases, there was a span of 11 bases. The CDR3 DNA reads TGCGCCAGCAGCGACGTCCCTCCTGAGCAGTTCTTC. Its translation: CASSDVPPEQFF.

The chain joins TRBV30 to TRBJ2-5; no firm D call. Germline values: CDR1 GTSNPN, CDR2 SVGIG (reference sequence). V was clipped by 2 bases and J by 5 bases, with 12 bases between them. This CDR3 is 13 amino acids long. The CDR3 DNA follows: TGTGCCTGGAGTACGTCCTTGGGGGAGACCCAGTACTTC. This sequence encodes CAWSTSLGETQYF.

This clonotype was seen many times. The V call is TRBV12-3 or TRBV12-4, the J call TRBJ2-2; D remains ambiguous. The CDR3 extends over 14 amino acids. Deletions cut 1 base from V and 6 bases from J, with 9 bases between. CDR3 in DNA: TGTGCCAGCAGTTTAGTCCCAAGGTCCGGGGAGCTGTTTTTT. Encoded protein: CASSLVPRSGELFF.

This clonotype was found many times. The gene calls are TRBV30 and TRBJ2-1, with TRBD2 matching over 8 bases. The CDR3 runs to 14 residues. The V gene end was trimmed by 3 bases and the J gene end by 4 bases; junction bases not matched to a gene: 5. Germline V CDR1 and CDR2: GTSNPN, SVGIG (reference sequence). The DNA of the CDR3 is TGTGCCTGGAGGCGGGGCGGGGGGTACAATGAGCAGTTCTTC. Its translation: CAWRRGGGYNEQFF.